This is a list of T cell receptor beta chains from one sample in a study of blood T cells in healthy people across ages. Each CDR3 protein is one row after TCRdb ran MiXCR on the 5' RACE reads. The sample records almost 800,000 distinct CDR3 sequences, 55% to 70% being singletons. Sample: blood. Receptors were obtained from a man under 40 in good health. The CDR3 runs from the conserved cysteine through the conserved F or W. The D gene is left open where the match is weak. Some rows mark clone size as missing; the rest say once, few, many or name a class of expanded clone.

v_call	d_call	j_call	cdr3_length	clone_size	cdr3_nt	cdr3_aa
TRBV20-1	NA	TRBJ2-7	15	NA	TGCAGTGCTAGAGATGGGACAGCGGGGGCCTACGAGCAGTACTTC	CSARDGTAGAYEQYF
TRBV5-6	TRBD1	TRBJ2-5	15	few	TGTGCCAGCAGCTTCAGGGGGCGCTTGGGGGAGACCCAGTACTTC	CASSFRGRLGETQYF
TRBV4-3	TRBD2	TRBJ2-7	14	few	TGCGCCAGCAGCCAATTTTATAGCGGGAACGAGCAGTACTTC	CASSQFYSGNEQYF
TRBV20-1	NA	TRBJ2-7	13	once	TGCAGTGCTGGAGGACCCGCCCCCTACGAGCAGTACTTC	CSAGGPAPYEQYF
TRBV10-3	NA	TRBJ2-2	14	NA	TGTGCCATCAGTGAGTCGATCAGGGGTCGGGAGCTGTTTTTT	CAISESIRGRELFF
TRBV3-1	NA	TRBJ1-2	13	NA	TGTGCCAGCAGCCAAGAAATAGACTATGGCTACACCTTC	CASSQEIDYGYTF
TRBV20-1	NA	TRBJ2-1	13	many	TGCAGTGCGCGGGTTGGTGTCGGGCGTGAGCAGTTCTTC	CSARVGVGREQFF
TRBV29-1	NA	TRBJ2-7	12	NA	TGCAGCGTTTGGGACATCGGGAACGAGCAGTACTTC	CSVWDIGNEQYF
TRBV5-1	TRBD2	TRBJ2-1	17	NA	TGCGCCAACAGCGTAGGGACTAGCGGGAGATACCGTAATGAACAGTTCTTC	CANSVGTSGRYRNEQFF
TRBV20-1	TRBD2	TRBJ2-1	16	NA	TGCAGTGCTACCCCGACCGGACTAGCGGGAGCATGGGAGCAGTTCTTC	CSATPTGLAGAWEQFF
TRBV24-1	NA	TRBJ2-5	15	NA	TGTGCCACCAGTGTCAGCAGGGGGGGTTGGGAGACCCAGTACTTC	CATSVSRGGWETQYF
TRBV2	NA	TRBJ2-1	14	few	TGTGCCAGCAGCTTAGGTGCGGGGCAAAATGAGCAGTTCTTC	CASSLGAGQNEQFF
TRBV18	NA	TRBJ1-1	14	NA	TGTGCCAGCTCACCAGTCGAGGGGAGCACTGAAGCTTTCTTT	CASSPVEGSTEAFF
TRBV2	NA	TRBJ2-1	13	NA	TGTGCCAGCAGTGGGAGGGGGACCAATGAGCAGTTCTTC	CASSGRGTNEQFF
TRBV20-1	NA	TRBJ2-4	16	NA	TGCAGTGCAGCCCTTGGACAGCTAATAGCCAAAAACATTCAGTACTTC	CSAALGQLIAKNIQYF
TRBV7-6	NA	TRBJ1-1	14	NA	TGTGCCAGCAGCGACCCAGGGGTCTCATCCGAAGCTTTCTTT	CASSDPGVSSEAFF
TRBV6-1	NA	TRBJ1-1	11	NA	TGTGCCAGCAGTGAATATTATGAAGCTTTCTTT	CASSEYYEAFF